This paragraph reports one TCR beta chain. The antigen is not known. This sample is part of a study of cytomegalovirus exposure and HLA in healthy donors. 13 Jbeta primers and 60 Vbeta primers were used for the PCR. Assay used: immunoSEQ multiplex PCR; TCRdb lists only in-frame clones, some missing. The sample consists of around 140,000 clones, 73% of them appearing once. Broader study findings: Equally common other TCR beta chains were less clonally expanded than HLA-associated ones, a later analysis found. A previous analysis found most TCR beta V segments productive roughly 87% or roughly 30% of the time.

Germline-derived CDR1 and CDR2 are MNHEY and SMNVEV (reference sequence). This CDR3 is built from 15 residues. Trimming stripped 1 base from V and 4 bases from J, with 13 bases between. The chain recombines TRBV27 with TRBJ1-2; a weak D match, TRBD1 (5 bases). This clonotype originated in a woman aged 18-29 years in good health and CMV-seronegative. Material: PBMCs. CDR3 in amino acids: CASSLFVPGPYGYTF. In nucleotides, the CDR3 is TGTGCCAGCAGTTTATTTGTGCCAGGGCCCTATGGCTACACCTTC.